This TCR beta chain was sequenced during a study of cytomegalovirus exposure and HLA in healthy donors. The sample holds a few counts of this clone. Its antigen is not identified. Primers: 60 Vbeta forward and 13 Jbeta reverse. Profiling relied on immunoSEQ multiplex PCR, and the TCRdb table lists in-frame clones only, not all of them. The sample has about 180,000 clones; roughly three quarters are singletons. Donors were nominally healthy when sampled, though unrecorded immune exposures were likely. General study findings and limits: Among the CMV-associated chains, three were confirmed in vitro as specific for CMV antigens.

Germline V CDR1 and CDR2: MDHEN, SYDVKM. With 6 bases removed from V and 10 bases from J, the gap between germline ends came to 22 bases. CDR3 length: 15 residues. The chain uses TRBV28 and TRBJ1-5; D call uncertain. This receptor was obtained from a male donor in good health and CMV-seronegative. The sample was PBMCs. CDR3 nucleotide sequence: TGTGCCAGCAGACCGATCGGACTTAGGTTACCTCCCCAGCATTTT. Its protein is CASRPIGLRLPPQHF.